This T cell receptor (beta chain) originates from a study of blood T cell repertoires in COVID-19. Study-wide context: Samples of COVID-19 (acute and convalescent) were obtained from the United States, Italy and Spain.

TCRdb keeps only in-frame clones here, not all; method: immunoSEQ multiplex PCR. The sample lists hundreds of thousands of clones; roughly 85% were seen once. V was clipped by 6 bases and J by 5 bases; unmatched bases: 4. Germline V CDR1 and CDR2: KGHSH, LQKENI. The CDR3 spans 14 residues. As regards this clone: Other DNA sequences in the sample encode the same CDR3.

The receptor's source is a woman in her fifties or sixties with acute COVID-19. J is TRBJ1-4 and V is TRBV18, with 9 bases lining up with TRBD1. Sequencing used PBMCs or T cells enriched from blood (not recorded which). The CDR3 spells CASSPGQGNEKLFF. For the CDR3, the DNA is TGTGCCAGCTCGCCCGGACAGGGGAATGAAAAACTGTTTTTT.